This T cell receptor beta chain was sequenced in a study of T cell responses to AZD1222 COVID-19 vaccine. V lost 6 bases to trimming and J lost 4 bases, with 12 bases between them. There are 13 residues in the CDR3. CDR1 and CDR2 (germline): SNHLY, FYNNEI. Only in-frame clones appear in the TCRdb table, and some are missing; sequencing was by immunoSEQ multiplex PCR. This sample has tens of thousands of clones, with around 88% found just once. V and J are TRBV2 and TRBJ2-5; perhaps TRBD2 as D (6 bases). The input for sequencing was peripheral blood, taken on day 0 of MenACWY control vaccination. The clonotype was recovered from an adult in good health. CDR3 protein: CASSWGLGETQYF. The CDR3 nucleotides read TGTGCCAGCAGCTGGGGACTGGGAGAGACCCAGTACTTC. The full variable domain, completed using reference TRBV2 and TRBJ2-5, is EPEVTQTPSHQVTQMGQEVILRCVPISNHLYFYWYRQILGQKVEFLVSFYNNEISEKSEIFDDQFSVERPDGSNFTLKIRSTKLEDSAMYFCASSWGLGETQYFGPGTRLLVL.